This TCR beta chain was identified during a study of blood T cell repertoires in COVID-19. As for the study in general: T cells, B-cell-depleted T cells, or PBMCs provided the cDNA or gDNA that served as material.

V lost 2 bases, J lost 4 bases, and 18 bases lay in between. The V gene's germline CDR1 is SQVTM and CDR2 ANQGSEA. This CDR3 has 15 residues. Method: immunoSEQ multiplex PCR; TCRdb's copy keeps in-frame clones and lacks some. The repertoire holds over 100,000 clones, with approximately 74% as singletons. The chain recombines TRBV29-1 with TRBJ2-7, with a possible D match to TRBD1 (7 bases). The sequence was obtained from a woman in her 70s with acute or convalescent COVID-19. The sequencing input was peripheral blood. The chain's CDR3 is CSVEQNAGGSYEQYF. The CDR3 DNA sequence: TGCAGCGTTGAACAGAACGCAGGGGGGTCGTACGAGCAGTACTTC.